This TCR beta chain was recorded in a study of a mutant IDH1 vaccine in newly diagnosed glioma. Produced via immunoSEQ multiplex PCR; TCRdb's table is partial and in-frame only. The data show under 65,000 clones, about 80% seen once. Noted time point: week 11, during vaccination. Every vaccine dose comprised 300 ug of mutant IDH1 20-mer peptide plus topical imiquimod. This CDR3 is 15 amino acids long. Germline CDR1 reads MNHEY; CDR2 reads SMNVEV (reference sequence). The V gene end was trimmed by 4 bases and the J gene end by 8 bases; junction bases not matched to a gene: 10. To note about this clone: Antigen unknown.

The gene calls are TRBV27 and TRBJ1-2, with TRBD1 matching 10 bases. This clonotype was obtained from a man aged 45 to 65 with glioma. The sample consisted of PBMCs, taken from a glioma patient whose treatment included an IDH1 peptide vaccine. Here the CDR3 reads CASSSSGQGIWGYTF. The CDR3 coding sequence is TGTGCCAGCAGTTCCTCGGGACAGGGGATTTGGGGCTACACCTTC.